Each of the 14 T cell receptor beta chains below was sequenced from the same sample in a study of blood T cell repertoires in COVID-19. The method was immunoSEQ multiplex PCR; TCRdb's version includes in-frame clones alone and lacks a portion of them. The profile shows around 180,000 clones, 74% of them singletons. Sequencing was performed on peripheral blood. The receptors here all came from a woman older than 75 with acute or convalescent COVID-19.

Comment on this clone: Within the sample, other DNA sequences also encode this same CDR3. The chain links TRBV24-1 to TRBJ2-3; TRBD1 aligns across 7 bases. The CDR3 has 15 amino acids. Trimming took 3 bases from V and 1 from J; bases not matched to a gene: 3. Germline V gene sequence: CDR1 KGHDR, CDR2 SFDVKD. This chain's CDR3 is CATSDPGQGTDTQYF. In DNA, the CDR3 is TGTGCCACCAGTGATCCTGGACAGGGCACAGATACGCAGTATTTT.

V and J are TRBV6-2 or TRBV6-3 and TRBJ2-5, with TRBD2 identical over 9 bases. Germline assignment: CDR1 MNHEY and CDR2 SVGEGT. Germline trimming cut 2 bases from V and 4 bases from J; bases unmatched to any gene: 8. There are 16 residues in the CDR3. The CDR3 region has the DNA TGTGCCAGCAGTTACAATTATATAGCGGGAGTAGAGACCCAGTACTTC. It encodes CASSYNYIAGVETQYF.

The V call is TRBV18, the J call TRBJ1-2; TRBD1 might be the D (5 bases). Per the germline V gene, CDR1 is KGHSH and CDR2 is LQKENI. The CDR3 has 14 amino acids. Trimming took 3 bases from V and 2 from J, leaving 10 bases between them. CDR3: CASSPQGGNYGYTF. The CDR3 DNA sequence: TGTGCCAGCTCACCGCAGGGTGGGAACTATGGCTACACCTTC.

As regards this clone: Since a much larger clone is just one base distant, this may be a read error. The sample holds other DNA sequences that translate to the same CDR3. This chain uses TRBV10-3 with TRBJ1-2, with D possibly TRBD1 on 6 matching bases. Germline CDR1 reads ENHRY; CDR2 reads SYGVKD. The length of the CDR3 is 14 residues. Here the CDR3 reads CAISEFGGPYGYTF. CDR3 in DNA: TGTGCCATCAGTGAGTTTGGGGGCCCCTATGGCTACACCTTT.

In its sample, this clone was seen once. The chain employs TRBV11-2 and TRBJ1-3; TRBD1 might be the D (5 bases). CDR3 length: 15 residues. Trimming removed 5 bases from V and 2 bases from J, with 13 bases in between. Germline assignment: CDR1 SGHAT and CDR2 FQNNGV. The CDR3 reads CASSTMRRAGNTIYF. CDR3 coding DNA: TGTGCCAGCAGCACTATGCGCAGGGCTGGAAACACCATATATTTT.

The chain links TRBV4-1 to TRBJ1-3; D perhaps matches TRBD1 (5 bases). With 1 base removed from V and 0 bases from J, the gap between germline ends came to 16 bases. CDR1 and CDR2 from the germline V gene are MGHRA and YSYEKL. The CDR3 is 18 residues long. The CDR3 DNA sequence: TGCGCCAGCAGCCAAGGAGGGAGGGGCGCCAGCTCTGGAAACACCATATATTTT. Protein product: CASSQGGRGASSGNTIYF.

The chain links TRBV7-8 to TRBJ2-1; 8 positions agree with TRBD1. CDR1 and CDR2 (germline): SGHVS, FQNEAQ. The CDR3 has 16 residues. Trimming at V came to 5 bases and at J to 6 bases, leaving 12 bases not matched to a gene. The CDR3 DNA reads TGTGCCAGCAGCCAGAGGGACAGGTCGTCGGTCAATGAGCAGTTCTTC. Translated: CASSQRDRSSVNEQFF.

The V call is TRBV9, the J call TRBJ1-4, with D perhaps TRBD1 (6 bases). CDR1 is SGDLS and CDR2 is YYNGEE in the germline V gene. V lost 3 bases and J lost 4, with 16 bases in between. CDR3 length: 16 residues. DNA for the CDR3: TGTGCCAGCAGCGCCCGTGGGGCAGGGGATAATGAAAAACTGTTTTTT. Translating it yields CASSARGAGDNEKLFF.

The chain has TRBV19 and TRBJ2-7, with TRBD2 as a possible D gene (5 bases). Trimming cost V 0 bases and J 6 bases, with 9 bases left between them. Germline CDR1 LNHDA, CDR2 SQIVND (reference sequence). The CDR3 loop spans 13 amino acids. The CDR3 DNA is TGTGCCAGTAGTATAGATCCTCGGGGCGAGCAGTACTTC. This encodes CASSIDPRGEQYF.

The V gene is TRBV10-3, the J gene TRBJ1-2; D is possibly TRBD1 (5 bases). Between the trimmed V and J ends, which lost 7 bases and 5 bases, there was a span of 17 bases. Germline values: CDR1 ENHRY, CDR2 SYGVKD. There are 14 residues in the CDR3. The CDR3 loop reads CAITEEQGSYGYTF. The CDR3 nucleotides are TGTGCCATCACCGAAGAGCAGGGCTCTTATGGCTACACCTTC.

The sample holds a few counts of this clone. This chain joins TRBV7-9 and TRBJ1-1; D uncertain. Between the trimmed V and J ends, which lost 5 bases and 1 base, there was a span of 20 bases. In germline, CDR1 is SEHNR, CDR2 FQNEAQ (reference sequence). CDR3 length: 17 residues. CDR3: CASSLTPGSAANTEAFF. The CDR3 DNA is TGTGCCAGCAGCCTAACGCCCGGGTCGGCAGCGAACACTGAAGCTTTCTTT. Full variable domain (rest looked up from reference TRBV7-9 and TRBJ1-1): DTGVSQNPRHKITKRGQNVTFRCDPISEHNRLYWYRQTLGQGPEFLTYFQNEAQLEKSRLLSDRFSAERPKGSFSTLEIQRTEQGDSAMYLCASSLTPGSAANTEAFFGQGTRLTVV.

This clone was observed a handful of times. The rearrangement links TRBV13 to TRBJ1-6; D unclear. CDR1 is PRHDT and CDR2 is FYEKMQ in the germline V gene (reference sequence). The V and J ends lost 4 bases and 8 bases respectively, with 18 bases between them. CDR3 length: 16 amino acids. The DNA for the CDR3 is TGTGCCAGCAGCTCCAGGCGGACTCTTCGCGATTCACCCCTCCACTTT. It is translated as CASSSRRTLRDSPLHF. The variable domain in full, with the rest retrieved from reference TRBV13 and TRBJ1-6, is AAGVIQSPRHLIKEKRETATLKCYPIPRHDTVYWYQQGPGQDPQFLISFYEKMQSDKGSIPDRFSAQQFSDYHSELNMSSLELGDSALYFCASSSRRTLRDSPLHFGNGTRLTVT.

This clone was counted a few times. The chain links TRBV20-1 to TRBJ1-2; D ambiguous. Germline values: CDR1 DFQATT, CDR2 SNEGSKA (reference sequence). The V and J ends lost 6 bases and 4 bases respectively, with 9 bases between them. CDR3 size: 11 residues. CDR3 region: CSAANFYGYTF. In nucleotides, the CDR3 is TGCAGTGCCGCCAACTTCTATGGCTACACCTTC.

This clone was seen a single time. The CDR3 loop reads CASSLTQGYEQYF. The CDR3 DNA reads as TGTGCCAGCAGTCTCACACAGGGCTACGAGCAGTACTTC. J is TRBJ2-7 and V is TRBV27; D may be TRBD1 (6 bases). CDR3 length: 13 amino acids. The germline V gene has CDR1 MNHEY and CDR2 SMNVEV (reference sequence). Trimming left V 5 bases short and J 3 bases short, with 11 bases between.